These 10 T cell receptor beta chains share one sample of origin, sequenced in a study of blood T cell repertoires in COVID-19. The method was immunoSEQ multiplex PCR; TCRdb's version includes in-frame clones alone and lacks a portion of them. This table has over 250,000 clones, roughly nine tenths appearing once. Sequenced material: PBMCs or T cells enriched from blood (not recorded which). These receptor sequences come from a woman aged 60 to 75 who had recovered from COVID-19.

The sample holds one count of this clone. The rearrangement joins TRBV5-1 to TRBJ2-1; D remains ambiguous. Per the germline V gene, CDR1 is SGHRS and CDR2 is YFSETQ. V was shortened by 5 bases and J by 0 bases, with 9 bases between the two germline ends. CDR3 length: 14 amino acids. CDR3: CASRSADSYNEQFF. In nucleotides, the CDR3 is TGCGCCAGCAGATCGGCGGACTCCTACAATGAGCAGTTCTTC.

V is TRBV6-2 or TRBV6-3 and J is TRBJ1-3; no reliable D call. CDR1 and CDR2 from the germline V gene are MNHEY and SVGEGT. The CDR3 has 14 amino acids. V shed 2 bases and J shed 1 base, with 6 bases lying between them. The CDR3 coding sequence is TGTGCCAGCAGTTACCCCACTTCTGGAAACACCATATATTTT. Protein sequence: CASSYPTSGNTIYF.

This chain joins TRBV28 and TRBJ2-1, with 7 bases aligning to TRBD2. Trimming at V came to 7 bases and at J to 1 base, leaving 13 bases not matched to a gene. This CDR3 has 17 amino acids. From germline, CDR1 is MDHEN and CDR2 SYDVKM. CDR3 loop: CASTPGGGLPSYNEQFF. The CDR3 bases are TGTGCCAGCACTCCTGGGGGGGGATTACCTTCCTACAATGAGCAGTTCTTC.

The V and J genes are TRBV24-1 and TRBJ2-7, with TRBD2 identical over 11 bases. The CDR3 consists of 17 residues. V gave up 4 bases and J gave up 3 bases; unmatched junction bases: 10. CDR1 and CDR2 from the germline V gene are KGHDR and SFDVKD. Written as DNA, the CDR3 is TGTGCCACCAGTGAAGGGACTAGCGGTCTCACAGTCTACGAGCAGTACTTC. Its translation is CATSEGTSGLTVYEQYF.

The V gene is TRBV5-1, the J gene TRBJ1-5; perhaps TRBD1 as D (6 bases). V was pared by 4 bases and J by 3 bases, with 14 bases between. Germline lookup yields CDR1 SGHRS and CDR2 YFSETQ. The CDR3 consists of 15 residues. CDR3 sequence: CASSPGQRDNQPQHF. CDR3 sequence (DNA): TGCGCCAGCAGCCCAGGACAGAGAGACAATCAGCCCCAGCATTTT.

The rearrangement joins TRBV25-1 to TRBJ1-4; no definite D call. The germline V gene encodes CDR1 MGHDK and CDR2 SYGVNS. The CDR3 is made up of 13 amino acids. V shed 8 bases and J shed 4 bases, with 11 bases lying between them. The CDR3 DNA reads TGTGCCAGCGGAGAACCGGTTAATGAAAAACTGTTTTTT. Its translation: CASGEPVNEKLFF.

The V gene is TRBV5-1, the J gene TRBJ1-2; 7 nucleotides line up with TRBD1. The CDR3 spans 15 residues. V shed 2 bases and J 0 bases; nucleotides not matched to a gene: 4. The germline V gene has CDR1 SGHRS and CDR2 YFSETQ. The CDR3 nucleotides are TGCGCCAGCAGCTTTCAGGGGGGAGCTAACTATGGCTACACCTTC. It is translated as CASSFQGGANYGYTF.

This chain joins TRBV27 and TRBJ2-1, with TRBD1 as a possible D gene (6 bases). CDR1 is MNHEY and CDR2 is SMNVEV in the germline V gene (reference sequence). There are 11 residues in the CDR3. Trimming removed 5 bases at V and 8 bases at J, with 7 bases between. The CDR3 DNA follows: TGTGCCAGCAGTGGGGGCTATGAGCAGTTCTTC. It specifies CASSGGYEQFF.

This sequence joins TRBV5-1 and TRBJ2-7; TRBD2 matches 10 bases. This CDR3 is 18 amino acids long. Trimming removed 0 bases from V and 2 bases from J; junction bases left unmatched: 11. Germline assignment: CDR1 SGHRS and CDR2 YFSETQ. The DNA of the CDR3 is TGCGCCAGCAGCTTGGCGGAAGCGGGAGGGCCTGTCACCTACGAGCAGTACTTC. Encoded protein: CASSLAEAGGPVTYEQYF.

The genes are TRBV5-4 and TRBJ1-1, with a tentative D call TRBD1 (5 bases). Germline V lookup: CDR1 SGHNT, CDR2 YYREEE (reference sequence). Trimming pared 0 bases from V and 1 base from J, leaving 10 bases between. This CDR3 has 15 amino acids. This CDR3 is CASSLVWQGNTEAFF. Here the CDR3 DNA reads TGTGCCAGCAGCTTGGTGTGGCAGGGGAACACTGAAGCTTTCTTT.